Presented here are 2 T cell receptor beta chains from one specimen sequenced in a study. TCRdb processed the 5' RACE reads anew with MiXCR; each CDR3 protein has one entry. The table has 13,000 or so distinct CDR3 sequences, 45% to 60% seen once. Cells sorted as Tregs were CD4+, CD25+ and CD127-/low. The sequenced sample was tumor-infiltrating Tregs sorted from the breast tumor. The receptors stem from a female donor with breast cancer.

The V gene is TRBV7-2, the J gene TRBJ2-5; D remains unclear. Per germline, CDR1 SGHTA and CDR2 FQGNSA. V lost 1 base, J lost 0 bases, and 6 bases lay in between. The CDR3 extends over 14 amino acids. The CDR3 is CASSLEVYQETQYF. The CDR3 DNA reads TGTGCCAGCAGCTTAGAGGTGTACCAAGAGACCCAGTACTTC.

The chain employs TRBV6-2 or TRBV6-3 and TRBJ1-5; D remains unclear. Germline-derived CDR1 and CDR2 are MNHEY and SVGEGT. With 5 bases removed from V and 2 bases from J, the gap between germline ends came to 4 bases. The length of the CDR3 is 12 residues. CDR3 residues: CASSGRNQPQHF. CDR3 bases: TGTGCCAGCAGTGGGCGCAATCAGCCCCAGCATTTT.